This TCR beta chain was obtained from a study of shared clonotypes between healthy human individuals. Study results and limitations: What naive subsets generally showed was a larger estimated richness than memory subsets showed.

V shed 3 bases and J 5 bases; nucleotides not matched to a gene: 10. Germline values: CDR1 SQVTM, CDR2 ANQGSEA. The CDR3 contains 14 residues. Several immunoSEQ plates held equal portions of the genomic DNA taken from each subset. Assay: immunoSEQ multiplex PCR; the TCRdb copy retains only in-frame clones and omits some. The table has some 660,000 clones, around 78% seen once. Note on this clone: Its cognate antigen is unknown.

The rearrangement joins TRBV29-1 to TRBJ2-7; 7 bases are shared with TRBD2. The receptor's source is a woman in her 30s in good health. Sample: memory CD4+ T cells sorted from blood. Subset defined: CD45RA-negative fraction. The CDR3 protein is CSVDRSGARNEQYF. For the CDR3, the DNA is TGCAGCGTTGACAGAAGCGGGGCTAGAAACGAGCAGTACTTC.